This TCR beta chain appears in the sequencing data of a study of Ad26.COV2.S vaccination and SARS-CoV-2 variants. Overall study results and limits: CD8+ and CD4+ T cells specific for spike reportedly responded with substantial breadth after vaccination.

TCRdb's copy holds only in-frame clones and misses some; the assay was immunoSEQ multiplex PCR. This sample yields roughly 680,000 clones, of which about 89% are seen a single time; around 1.5% belongs to the top ten. Treatment: some 20 received Ad26.COV2.S at low or high dose, single or two shots; five or six received placebo; per-sample allocation not given. The samples date from day 63 after the first vaccine or placebo injection. Whoever gave the sample was an adult aged 18-55 years in Boston. Notes on this clone: What it binds is unknown.

The CDR3 runs to 15 residues. The V gene's germline CDR1 is MNHEY and CDR2 SMNVEV (reference sequence). The V and J ends lost 5 bases and 1 base respectively, with 15 bases between them. The sequences come from peripheral blood, collected in a trial of Ad26.COV2.S vaccine versus placebo. V and J are TRBV27 and TRBJ2-7, with a weak D call TRBD2 (5 bases). The sequence came from a person aged 18 to 59 who received the Ad26.COV2.S COVID-19 vaccine or a placebo. CDR3 nucleotide sequence: TGTGCCAGCAGTCCCGCGCCGACGGGATCCTACGAGCAGTACTTC. Residues: CASSPAPTGSYEQYF.